A selection of T cell receptor beta chains follows, all from one sample in a study of identical twins. TCRdb reanalysed the 5' RACE reads using MiXCR and keeps one entry per CDR3 protein. Among 250,000 or so distinct CDR3 sequences, approximately 8.6% were seen once, and the ten largest hold less than 4%. Separately, the same data were catalogued under a study of yellow fever vaccine responses in identical twins.

The specimen sequenced was CD8+ T cells sorted from blood. Every receptor here comes from a woman aged 18 to 35 in good health. Both conserved end residues are trimmed from each CDR3. Fields, in order: V gene, CDR3 protein.

v_call: TRBV6-4
cdr3_aa: ASSPREHNEQF

v_call: TRBV20-1
cdr3_aa: SARDRGGTEAF

v_call: TRBV12-3/TRBV12-4
cdr3_aa: ASSRQGWANEQF

v_call: TRBV20-1
cdr3_aa: SARGLAENTGELF

v_call: TRBV7-8
cdr3_aa: ASSTTGQGSTDTQY

v_call: TRBV14
cdr3_aa: ASSGGTGYLSYEQY

v_call: TRBV11-2
cdr3_aa: ASSSRTSWETQY

v_call: TRBV4-3
cdr3_aa: ASSPDFAGGYYEQF

v_call: TRBV12-3/TRBV12-4
cdr3_aa: ASSLESGSPLH

v_call: TRBV19
cdr3_aa: ASSMAGKITGELF

v_call: TRBV9
cdr3_aa: ASSVGFTGNQPQH

v_call: TRBV7-7
cdr3_aa: ASSLGTSGGEQF

v_call: TRBV12-3/TRBV12-4
cdr3_aa: ASSSGQGMVGYT

v_call: TRBV29-1
cdr3_aa: SVESGQEYEQY

v_call: TRBV12-3/TRBV12-4
cdr3_aa: ASSPKRSSYEQY

v_call: TRBV7-9
cdr3_aa: ASSLVPQGLETQY

v_call: TRBV7-9
cdr3_aa: ASSPSGVGSYEQY

v_call: TRBV20-1
cdr3_aa: SARVAGSYEQY

v_call: TRBV20-1
cdr3_aa: SARDLVSTDTQY

v_call: TRBV7-9
cdr3_aa: ASSLPDSGKHNEQF

v_call: TRBV5-6
cdr3_aa: ASSLVQGLGETQY

v_call: TRBV27
cdr3_aa: ASSPIAGVDEQY

v_call: TRBV24-1
cdr3_aa: ATSDRGRSGANVLT

v_call: TRBV24-1
cdr3_aa: ATKRVRDLSYNEQF

v_call: TRBV27
cdr3_aa: ASSILGSSYEQY

v_call: TRBV27
cdr3_aa: ASSSETSYEQY